A single T cell receptor beta chain is shown here with its context. The CDR3 totals 14 residues. V dropped 1 base and J dropped 2 bases, with 8 bases sitting between them. Germline V CDR1 and CDR2: SGHTA, FQGNSA. Clones were read by immunoSEQ multiplex PCR, and TCRdb kept only the in-frame ones, dropping some. The sample yields about 10,000 clones, approximately 86% seen once. The record originates from a study of blood T cell dynamics during melanoma immunotherapy. Time point here: pre-treatment baseline. Apart from a couple of fast progressors, RECIST 1.1 response was judged 12 weeks post-infusion. Patients with prior systemic cancer treatment, concomitant immunosuppressants, or other active malignancies were excluded.

The V gene is TRBV7-2, the J gene TRBJ1-2; D is uncertain. This receptor was obtained from a human donor with melanoma. The specimen was blood, collected from a patient treated with checkpoint blockade. As DNA, the CDR3 is TGTGCCAGCAGCTTAGTGGGCAGCAACTATGGCTACACCTTC. It yields the protein CASSLVGSNYGYTF.